This record looks at one TCR beta chain sequence and its context. Its antigen remains unidentified. These data originate in a study of Graves' ophthalmopathy and Graves' hyperthyroidism. Researchers took RNA transcripts and amplified TCR beta CDR3 regions from them. The workflow started with a first-round RT-PCR run with HTBI primers and then moved on to a second-round multiplex PCR. TCRdb independently ran MiXCR on the multiplex PCR reads; one entry per CDR3 protein. The table shows roughly 380,000 distinct CDR3 sequences, with over 15% occurring only once. Germline lookup yields CDR1 SGHAT and CDR2 FQNNGV. The CDR3 runs to 14 residues. Trimming cost V 5 bases and J 4 bases; bases outside gene matches: 8. Regarding the study as a whole: Most expanded thyroid clonotypes above 0.001 frequency also appeared in blood. Built on 13 signatures, a model told ophthalmopathy apart from stable hyperthyroidism with almost 90% sensitivity and roughly 81% specificity.

Enrolled hyperthyroidism patients had a new diagnosis, a duration under 2 months, and an age of 18 to 65. Certain patients, namely those with other autoimmune diseases, uncontrolled infections, pregnancy or lactation, were excluded. The sequencing input was peripheral blood. This chain links TRBV11-2 with TRBJ2-7; 7 bases match TRBD2. The sequence came from a woman aged 18-29 years with stable Graves' hyperthyroidism. CDR3 protein: CASSAGLGKYEQYF. In DNA, the CDR3 is TGTGCCAGCAGCGCCGGACTAGGGAAATACGAGCAGTACTTC.